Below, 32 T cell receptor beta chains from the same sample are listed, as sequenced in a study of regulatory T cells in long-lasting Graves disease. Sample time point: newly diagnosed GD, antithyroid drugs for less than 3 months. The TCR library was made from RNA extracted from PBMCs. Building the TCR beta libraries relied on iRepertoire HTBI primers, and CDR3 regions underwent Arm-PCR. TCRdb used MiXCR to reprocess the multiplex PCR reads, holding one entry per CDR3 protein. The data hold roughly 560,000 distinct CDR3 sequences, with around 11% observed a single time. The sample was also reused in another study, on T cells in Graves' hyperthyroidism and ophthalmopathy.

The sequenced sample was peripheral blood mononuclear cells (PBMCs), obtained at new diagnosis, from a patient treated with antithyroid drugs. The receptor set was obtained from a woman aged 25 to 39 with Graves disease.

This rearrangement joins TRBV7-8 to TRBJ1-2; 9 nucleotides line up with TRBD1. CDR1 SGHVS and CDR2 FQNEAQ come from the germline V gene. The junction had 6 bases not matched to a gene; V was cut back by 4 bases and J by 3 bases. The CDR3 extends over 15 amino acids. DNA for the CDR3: TGTGCCAGCAGCTCGCGGGACAGGGTACACTATGGCTACACCTTC. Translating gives CASSSRDRVHYGYTF.

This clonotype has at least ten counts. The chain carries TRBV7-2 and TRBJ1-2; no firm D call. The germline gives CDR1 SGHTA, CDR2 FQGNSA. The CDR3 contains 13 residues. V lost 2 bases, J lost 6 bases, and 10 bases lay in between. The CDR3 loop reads CASSLFPGNGYTF. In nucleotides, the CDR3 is TGTGCCAGCAGCTTATTTCCGGGGAATGGCTACACCTTC.

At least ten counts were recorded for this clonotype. CDR3: CATSGTWEEKLFF. Here the CDR3 DNA reads TGTGCCACCTCCGGGACATGGGAAGAAAAACTGTTTTTT. The chain is built from TRBV28 and TRBJ1-4, with a tentative D call TRBD1 (6 bases). The CDR3 spans 13 residues. Germline values: CDR1 MDHEN, CDR2 SYDVKM. Trimming removed 10 bases at V and 8 bases at J, with 17 bases between.

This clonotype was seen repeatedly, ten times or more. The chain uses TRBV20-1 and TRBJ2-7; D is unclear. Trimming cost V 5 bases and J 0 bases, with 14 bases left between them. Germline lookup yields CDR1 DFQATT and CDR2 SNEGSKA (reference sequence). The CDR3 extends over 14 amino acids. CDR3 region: CSASEKFSSYEQYF. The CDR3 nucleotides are TGCAGTGCTTCAGAGAAATTCAGCTCCTACGAGCAGTACTTC.

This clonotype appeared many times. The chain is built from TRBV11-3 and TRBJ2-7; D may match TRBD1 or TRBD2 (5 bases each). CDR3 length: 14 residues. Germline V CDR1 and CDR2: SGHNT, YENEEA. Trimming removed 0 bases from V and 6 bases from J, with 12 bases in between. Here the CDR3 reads CASSLDVWGPEQYF. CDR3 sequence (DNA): TGTGCCAGCAGCTTAGATGTGTGGGGACCCGAGCAGTACTTC.

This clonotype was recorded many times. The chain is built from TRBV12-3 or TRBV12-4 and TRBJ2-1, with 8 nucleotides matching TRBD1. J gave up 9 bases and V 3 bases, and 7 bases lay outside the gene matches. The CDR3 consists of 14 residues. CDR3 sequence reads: CASSFDRGRGEQFF. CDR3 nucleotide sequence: TGTGCCAGCAGTTTCGACAGGGGTAGAGGTGAGCAGTTCTTC.

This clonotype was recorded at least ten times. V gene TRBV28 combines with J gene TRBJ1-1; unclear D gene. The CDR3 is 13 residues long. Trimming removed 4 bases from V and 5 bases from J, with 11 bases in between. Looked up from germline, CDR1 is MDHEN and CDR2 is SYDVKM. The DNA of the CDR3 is TGTGCCAGCAGTTCAATAGGGTGGACTGAAGCTTTCTTT. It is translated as CASSSIGWTEAFF.

The DNA for the CDR3 is TGTGCCAGCAGCTTAGGGCCGGGACAGGGCAATTCACCCCTCCACTTT. It encodes CASSLGPGQGNSPLHF. The V gene is TRBV11-2, the J gene TRBJ1-6; 9 bases line up with TRBD1. Losses at the gene ends were 1 base for V and 7 bases for J; bases not matched to a gene: 5. CDR3 length: 16 residues. Per the germline V gene, CDR1 is SGHAT and CDR2 is FQNNGV.

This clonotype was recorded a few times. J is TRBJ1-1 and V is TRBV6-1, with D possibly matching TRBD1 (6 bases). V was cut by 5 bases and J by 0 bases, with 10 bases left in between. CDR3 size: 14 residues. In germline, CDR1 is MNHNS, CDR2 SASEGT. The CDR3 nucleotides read TGTGCCAGCAGTCGGGGGCGCGTGAACACTGAAGCTTTCTTT. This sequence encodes CASSRGRVNTEAFF.

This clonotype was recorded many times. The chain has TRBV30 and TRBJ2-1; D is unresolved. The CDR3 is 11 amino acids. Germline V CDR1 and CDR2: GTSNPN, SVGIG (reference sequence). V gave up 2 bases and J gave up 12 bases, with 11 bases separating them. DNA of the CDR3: TGTGCCTGGAGTATGACAAGGGTGCAGTTCTTC. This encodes CAWSMTRVQFF.

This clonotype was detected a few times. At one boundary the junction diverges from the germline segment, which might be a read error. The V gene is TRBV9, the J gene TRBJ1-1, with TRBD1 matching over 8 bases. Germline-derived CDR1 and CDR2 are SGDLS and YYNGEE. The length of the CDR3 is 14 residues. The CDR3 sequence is CASSEWTGPTGAFF. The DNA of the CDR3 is TGTGCCAGCAGCGAGTGGACAGGGCCCACTGGAGCTTTCTTT.

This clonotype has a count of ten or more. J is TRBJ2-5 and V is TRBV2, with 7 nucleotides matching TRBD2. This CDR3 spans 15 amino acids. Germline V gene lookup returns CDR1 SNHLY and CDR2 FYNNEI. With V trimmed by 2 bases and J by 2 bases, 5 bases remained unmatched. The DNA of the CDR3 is TGTGCCAGCAGTGAATTCCAGGGAGGGCAAGAGACCCAGTACTTC. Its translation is CASSEFQGGQETQYF.

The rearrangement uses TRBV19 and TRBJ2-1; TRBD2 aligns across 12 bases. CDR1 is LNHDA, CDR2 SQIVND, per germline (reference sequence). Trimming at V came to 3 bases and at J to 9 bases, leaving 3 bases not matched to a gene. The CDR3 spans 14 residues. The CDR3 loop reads CASSMSLAGGEQFF. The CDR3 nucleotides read TGTGCCAGTAGTATGTCACTAGCGGGAGGTGAGCAGTTCTTC.

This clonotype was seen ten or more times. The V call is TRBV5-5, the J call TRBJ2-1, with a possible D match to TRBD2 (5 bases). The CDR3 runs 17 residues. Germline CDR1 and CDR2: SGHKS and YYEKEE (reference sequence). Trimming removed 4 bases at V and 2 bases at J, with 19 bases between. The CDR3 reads CASSPSPTRSTYNEQFF. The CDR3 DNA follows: TGTGCCAGCAGCCCATCCCCAACTAGAAGTACCTACAATGAGCAGTTCTTC.

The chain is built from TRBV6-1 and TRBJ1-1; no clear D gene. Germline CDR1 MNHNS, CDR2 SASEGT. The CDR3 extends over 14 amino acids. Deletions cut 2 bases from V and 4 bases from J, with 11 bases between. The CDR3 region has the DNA TGTGCCAGCAGTGAAATAGGGTCGAGCACTGAAGCTTTCTTT. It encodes CASSEIGSSTEAFF.

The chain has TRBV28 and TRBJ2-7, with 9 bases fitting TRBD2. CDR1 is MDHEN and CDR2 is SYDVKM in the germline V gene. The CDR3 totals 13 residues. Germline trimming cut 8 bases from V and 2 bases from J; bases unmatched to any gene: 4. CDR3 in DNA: TGTGCCAGCTTTAGCGGGAGTACCTACGAGCAGTACTTC. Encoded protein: CASFSGSTYEQYF.

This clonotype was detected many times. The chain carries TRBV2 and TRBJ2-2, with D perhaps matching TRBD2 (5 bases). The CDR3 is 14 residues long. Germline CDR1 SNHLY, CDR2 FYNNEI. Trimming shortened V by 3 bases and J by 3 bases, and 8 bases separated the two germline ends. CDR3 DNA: TGTGCCAGCAGTGACCTAGCCTACACCGGGGAGCTGTTTTTT. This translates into CASSDLAYTGELFF.

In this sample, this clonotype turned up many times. Here the CDR3 DNA reads TGTGCCAGCAGCGACGGGACGGCTTATGGCTACACCTTC. As protein: CASSDGTAYGYTF. This chain joins TRBV7-9 and TRBJ1-2; tentative D call: TRBD1 (5 bases). V dropped 5 bases and J dropped 5 bases, with 12 bases sitting between them. The germline V gene has CDR1 SEHNR and CDR2 FQNEAQ (reference sequence). The CDR3 extends over 13 amino acids.

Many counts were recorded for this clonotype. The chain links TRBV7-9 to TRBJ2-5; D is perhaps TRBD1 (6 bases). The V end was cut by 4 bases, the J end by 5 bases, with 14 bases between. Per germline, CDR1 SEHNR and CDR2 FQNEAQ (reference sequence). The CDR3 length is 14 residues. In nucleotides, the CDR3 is TGTGCCAGCAGCTCGGACAGAATGTTGGAGACCCAGTACTTC. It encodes CASSSDRMLETQYF. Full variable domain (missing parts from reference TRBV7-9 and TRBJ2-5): DTGVSQNPRHKITKRGQNVTFRCDPISEHNRLYWYRQTLGQGPEFLTYFQNEAQLEKSRLLSDRFSAERPKGSFSTLEIQRTEQGDSAMYLCASSSDRMLETQYFGPGTRLLVL.

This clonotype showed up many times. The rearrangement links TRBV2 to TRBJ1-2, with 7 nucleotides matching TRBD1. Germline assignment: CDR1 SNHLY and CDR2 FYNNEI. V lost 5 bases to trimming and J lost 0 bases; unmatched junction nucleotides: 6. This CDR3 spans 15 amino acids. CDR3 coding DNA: TGTGCCAGCAGTAGGGACAGATTACCTAACTATGGCTACACCTTC. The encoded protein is CASSRDRLPNYGYTF.

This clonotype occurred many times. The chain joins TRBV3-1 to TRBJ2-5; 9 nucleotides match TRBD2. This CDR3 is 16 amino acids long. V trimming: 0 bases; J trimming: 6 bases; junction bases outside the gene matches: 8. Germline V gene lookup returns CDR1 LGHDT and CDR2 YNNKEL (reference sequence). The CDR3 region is CASSQERGSGRKTQYF. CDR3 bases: TGTGCCAGCAGCCAAGAGAGGGGTAGCGGGAGAAAGACCCAGTACTTC.

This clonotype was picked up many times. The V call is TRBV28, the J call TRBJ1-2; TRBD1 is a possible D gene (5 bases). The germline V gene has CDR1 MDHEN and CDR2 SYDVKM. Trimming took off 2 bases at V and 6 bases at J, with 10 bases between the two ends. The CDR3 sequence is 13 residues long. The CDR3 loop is CASSLNGRDGYTF. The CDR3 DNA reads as TGTGCCAGCAGTTTAAATGGCAGGGATGGCTACACCTTC.

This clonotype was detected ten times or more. In DNA, the CDR3 is TGTGCCAGCAGTGGTCCCATAGGGCACCAAGAGACCCAGTACTTC. Translated, it gives CASSGPIGHQETQYF. V gene TRBV12-3 or TRBV12-4 combines with J gene TRBJ2-5; no reliable D call. V was clipped by 5 bases and J by 0 bases, with 13 bases between them. This CDR3 is 15 amino acids long.

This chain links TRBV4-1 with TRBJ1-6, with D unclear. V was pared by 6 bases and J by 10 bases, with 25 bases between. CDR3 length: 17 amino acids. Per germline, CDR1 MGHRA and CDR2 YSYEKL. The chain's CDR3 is CASSRPDAVLLGSPLHF. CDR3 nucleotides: TGCGCCAGCAGTCGACCGGACGCCGTCCTCTTAGGGTCACCCCTCCACTTT.

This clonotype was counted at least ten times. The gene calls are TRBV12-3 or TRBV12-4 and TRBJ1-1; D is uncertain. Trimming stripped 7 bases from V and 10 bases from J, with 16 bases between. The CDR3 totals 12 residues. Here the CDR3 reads CASTSMVGGAFF. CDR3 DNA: TGTGCCAGCACCTCCATGGTTGGTGGAGCTTTCTTT.

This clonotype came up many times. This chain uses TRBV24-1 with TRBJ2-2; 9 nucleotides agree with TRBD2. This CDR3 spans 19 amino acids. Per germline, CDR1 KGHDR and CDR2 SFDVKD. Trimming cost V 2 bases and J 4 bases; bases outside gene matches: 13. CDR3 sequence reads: CATSDSPIGLAGPTGELFF. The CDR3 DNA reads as TGTGCCACCAGTGATTCCCCCATCGGGCTAGCGGGACCCACCGGGGAGCTGTTTTTT.

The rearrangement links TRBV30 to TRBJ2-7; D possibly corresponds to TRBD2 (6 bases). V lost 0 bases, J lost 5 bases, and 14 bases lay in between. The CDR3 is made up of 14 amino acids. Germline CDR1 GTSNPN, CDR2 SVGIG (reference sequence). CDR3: CAWSVPREIHEQYF. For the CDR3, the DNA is TGTGCCTGGAGTGTACCGCGGGAAATACACGAGCAGTACTTC.

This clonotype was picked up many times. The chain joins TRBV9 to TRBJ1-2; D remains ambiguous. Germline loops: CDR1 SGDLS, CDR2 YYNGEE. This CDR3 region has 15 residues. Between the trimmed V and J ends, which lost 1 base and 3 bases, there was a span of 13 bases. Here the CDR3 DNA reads TGTGCCAGCAGCGTAAACCGGGTCGGCTACTATGGCTACACCTTC. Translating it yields CASSVNRVGYYGYTF.

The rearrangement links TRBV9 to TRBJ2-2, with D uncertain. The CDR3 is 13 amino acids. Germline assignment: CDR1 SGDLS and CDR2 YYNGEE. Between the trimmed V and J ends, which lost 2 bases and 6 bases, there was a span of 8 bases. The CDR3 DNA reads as TGTGCCAGCAGCGTGGTGTTGGCCGGGGAGCTGTTTTTT. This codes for CASSVVLAGELFF.

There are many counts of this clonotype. The CDR3 here is CSASGPGSASYEQYF. CDR3 DNA: TGCAGTGCTAGCGGGCCCGGGAGTGCTTCCTACGAGCAGTACTTC. J is TRBJ2-7 and V is TRBV20-1; possibly TRBD2 for D (6 bases). V lost 3 bases, J lost 1 base, and 16 bases lay in between. The CDR3 covers 15 residues. Germline CDR1 is DFQATT and CDR2 is SNEGSKA (reference sequence).

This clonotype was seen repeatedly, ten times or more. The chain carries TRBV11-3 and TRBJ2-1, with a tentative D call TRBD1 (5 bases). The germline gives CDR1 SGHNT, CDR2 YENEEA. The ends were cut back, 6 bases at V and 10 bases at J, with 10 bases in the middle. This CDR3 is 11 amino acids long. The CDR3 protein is CASRIDREQFF. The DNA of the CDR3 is TGTGCCAGCAGAATAGACAGAGAGCAGTTCTTC.

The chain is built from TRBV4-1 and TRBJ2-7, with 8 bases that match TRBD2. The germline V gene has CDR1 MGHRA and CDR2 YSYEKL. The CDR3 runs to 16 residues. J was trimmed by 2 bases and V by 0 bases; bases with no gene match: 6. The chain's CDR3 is CASSQDPSGGTYEQYF. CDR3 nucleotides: TGCGCCAGCAGCCAAGATCCCAGCGGGGGTACCTACGAGCAGTACTTC.